This TCR beta chain was observed in a study of OX40 agonist ivuxolimab in advanced cancers. The CDR3 consists of 11 residues. Germline V gives CDR1 SQVTM, CDR2 ANQGSEA. V was shortened by 8 bases and J by 8 bases, with 13 bases between the two germline ends. Method: immunoSEQ multiplex PCR; TCRdb's copy keeps in-frame clones and lacks some. This sample has 45,000 to 65,000 clones, with 91% found just once. Findings of the study overall: Expanded clones were, on average, more numerous in CD8+ T cells than in CD4+.

In regard to this clone: No antigen is known for it.

This TCR was recovered from an adult with an advanced solid tumor such as melanoma, head and neck, liver or kidney cancer. The V gene is TRBV29-1, the J gene TRBJ1-3, with D maybe TRBD1 (6 bases). This specimen was CD4+ or CD8+ T cells sorted from blood, taken in a trial of the OX40 agonist ivuxolimab. CDR3 nucleotide sequence: TGCAGCTCTGACAGGATGGACACCATATATTTT. Its protein product is CSSDRMDTIYF.